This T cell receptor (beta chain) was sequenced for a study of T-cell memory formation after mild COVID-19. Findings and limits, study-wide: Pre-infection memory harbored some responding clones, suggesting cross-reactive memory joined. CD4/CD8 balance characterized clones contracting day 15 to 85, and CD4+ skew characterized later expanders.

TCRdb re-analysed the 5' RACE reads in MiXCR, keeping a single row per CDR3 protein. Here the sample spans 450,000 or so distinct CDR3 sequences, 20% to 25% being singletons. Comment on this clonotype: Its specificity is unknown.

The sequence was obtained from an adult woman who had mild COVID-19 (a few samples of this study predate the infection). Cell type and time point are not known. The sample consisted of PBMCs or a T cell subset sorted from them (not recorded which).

The CDR3 coding sequence is TGCGCCAGCAGCCAACAGGGACAGCCCTTCAATCAGCCCCAGCATTTT. It encodes CASSQQGQPFNQPQHF. This chain links TRBV4-1 with TRBJ1-5, with TRBD1 matching 7 bases. Germline values: CDR1 MGHRA, CDR2 YSYEKL. There are 16 residues in the CDR3. The trim removed 2 bases at V and 3 bases at J, leaving 7 bases unmatched.